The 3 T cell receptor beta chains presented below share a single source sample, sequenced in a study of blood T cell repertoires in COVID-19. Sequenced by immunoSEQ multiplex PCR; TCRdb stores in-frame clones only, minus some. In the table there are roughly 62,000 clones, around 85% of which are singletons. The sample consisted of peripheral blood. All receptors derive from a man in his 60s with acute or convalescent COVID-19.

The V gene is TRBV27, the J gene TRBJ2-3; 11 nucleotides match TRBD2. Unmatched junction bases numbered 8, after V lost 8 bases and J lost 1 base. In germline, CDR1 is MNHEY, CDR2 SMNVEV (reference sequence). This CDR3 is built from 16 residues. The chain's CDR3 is CASGPDSGGGTDTQYF. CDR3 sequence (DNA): TGTGCCAGCGGACCCGATAGCGGGGGGGGCACAGATACGCAGTATTTT.

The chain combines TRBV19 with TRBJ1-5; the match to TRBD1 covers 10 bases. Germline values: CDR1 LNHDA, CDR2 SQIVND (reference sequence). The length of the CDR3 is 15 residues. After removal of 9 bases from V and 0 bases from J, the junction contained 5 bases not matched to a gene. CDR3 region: CASRDRGYSNQPQHF. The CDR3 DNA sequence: TGTGCCAGCCGGGACAGGGGATATAGCAATCAGCCCCAGCATTTT.

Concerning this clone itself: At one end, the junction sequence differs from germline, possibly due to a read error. CDR3 sequence (DNA): TGCGCCAGCAGTCCGACTAGCGGGAGGGCCAATGAGCAGCTCTTC. Protein: CASSPTSGRANEQLF. V usage is TRBV10-2 and J usage is TRBJ2-1; 14 bases are a match to TRBD2. This CDR3 has 15 amino acids. Germline V gives CDR1 WSHSY, CDR2 SAAADI.